The clone carrying this TCR beta chain was seen repeatedly, ten times or more. The data were obtained in a study of T-cell reconstitution after alpha-beta-depleted transplantation in children. Unique molecular identifiers were built into the TCRbeta library. TCRdb reanalysed the PCR reads using MiXCR and keeps one entry per CDR3 protein. The sample includes under 140,000 distinct CDR3 sequences, about 9.3% seen only once; the top ten take over 8%. The CDR3 has 13 amino acids. The V gene lost 8 bases and the J gene lost 3 bases, with 13 bases spanning the gap. Germline V CDR1 and CDR2: SEHNR, FQNEAQ (reference sequence).

This chain links TRBV7-9 with TRBJ1-1; TRBD1 is a possible D gene (6 bases). This clonotype was obtained from a human donor who donated a stem cell graft to a child with acute lymphoblastic leukemia. The material sequenced was PBMCs from the stem cell graft donor, taken from the stem cell graft. CDR3 residues: CASERAGDTEAFF. The DNA for the CDR3 is TGTGCCAGCGAGCGGGCAGGGGACACTGAAGCTTTCTTT.